This TCR beta chain was recovered during a study of cytomegalovirus exposure and HLA in healthy donors. Study-wide results and caveats: In vitro work confirmed that a few CMV-associated chains recognize CMV antigens. Cytomegalovirus association was assigned to approximately 160 TCR beta chains.

Germline loops: CDR1 SNHLY, CDR2 FYNNEI. V lost 4 bases to trimming and J lost 5 bases; unmatched junction nucleotides: 8. This CDR3 region has 15 residues. While the first cohort had 600 to 800 subjects, the donors belonged to the separate validation cohort of over a hundred subjects. This clone was seen more than once but under ten times. Antigen unknown. The repertoire was sequenced with immunoSEQ multiplex PCR; TCRdb's copy has only in-frame clones and lacks some. The sample gives 100,000 to 150,000 clones, 89% of which show up once; approximately 3.3% is in the top ten. The TCR sequence derives from a man younger than 40 in good health and CMV-seronegative. What was sequenced was PBMCs. V usage is TRBV2 and J usage is TRBJ2-7, with TRBD2 matching 10 bases. Written as DNA, the CDR3 is TGTGCCAGCAGTGCAGCGGGGGGGCTTATCAACGAGCAGTACTTC. As protein: CASSAAGGLINEQYF. Full variable domain (rest looked up from reference TRBV2 and TRBJ2-7): EPEVTQTPSHQVTQMGQEVILRCVPISNHLYFYWYRQILGQKVEFLVSFYNNEISEKSEIFDDQFSVERPDGSNFTLKIRSTKLEDSAMYFCASSAAGGLINEQYFGPGTRLTVT.